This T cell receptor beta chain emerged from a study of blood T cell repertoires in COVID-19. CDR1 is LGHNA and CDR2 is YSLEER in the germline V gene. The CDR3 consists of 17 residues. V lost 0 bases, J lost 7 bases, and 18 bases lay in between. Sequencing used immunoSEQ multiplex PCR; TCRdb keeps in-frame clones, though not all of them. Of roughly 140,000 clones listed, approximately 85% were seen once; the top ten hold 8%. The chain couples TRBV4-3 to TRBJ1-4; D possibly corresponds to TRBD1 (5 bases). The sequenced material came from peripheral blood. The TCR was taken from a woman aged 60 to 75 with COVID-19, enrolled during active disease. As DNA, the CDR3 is TGCGCCAGCAGCCAAGACGTCGGGGGGGTCCGGTCTGAAAAACTGTTTTTT. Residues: CASSQDVGGVRSEKLFF.